The rows below give T cell receptor beta chains drawn from one sample of a study of blood T cell repertoires in COVID-19. Repertoires were generated with immunoSEQ multiplex PCR, while TCRdb's copy carries only in-frame clones and drops some. The sample contains some 300,000 clones, approximately 85% of which appear only once. Material for sequencing was PBMCs or T cells enriched from blood (not recorded which). The receptors derive from a woman aged 25-40 years who had recovered from COVID-19. The CDR3 runs from the conserved cysteine through the conserved F or W. D genes are given only for firm matches. For some rows the clone size is stated as once, few or many, or as a class when expanded; others skip it.

. TRBJ1-3 TRBV28 TRBD1 CASGKTGLGLGNTIYF TGTGCCAGCGGCAAGACAGGGCTGGGGTTGGGAAACACCATATATTTT
. TRBJ2-1 TRBV5-1 . CASSSITDNEQFF TGCGCCAGCAGCTCCATCACTGACAATGAGCAGTTCTTC
. TRBJ1-4 TRBV21-1 . CASSKVRGSEKLFF TGTGCCAGCAGCAAAGTACGGGGGAGTGAAAAACTGTTTTTT
. TRBJ1-2 TRBV29-1 TRBD1 CSVDSRQGGFYGYTF TGCAGCGTTGATAGCAGACAGGGGGGGTTCTATGGCTACACCTTC
. TRBJ2-5 TRBV12-3/TRBV12-4 . CASSLSPPGAQYF TGTGCCAGCAGTTTAAGCCCGCCGGGGGCCCAGTACTTC
. TRBJ1-5 TRBV7-9 . CASSPGEVNQPQHF TGTGCCAGCAGCCCCGGTGAGGTCAATCAGCCCCAGCATTTT
. TRBJ1-4 TRBV6-5 . CASSYGRQSNEKLFF TGTGCCAGCAGTTACGGGCGACAGAGTAATGAAAAACTGTTTTTT
. TRBJ2-4 TRBV5-1 . CASSLRQGLAKNIQYF TGCGCCAGCAGCTTGAGGCAGGGACTAGCCAAAAACATTCAGTACTTC
. TRBJ1-2 TRBV27 TRBD1 CASSSDRTGGSGYTF TGTGCCAGCAGTTCGGATCGAACAGGGGGCAGTGGCTACACCTTC
once TRBJ1-4 TRBV11-3 TRBD1 CASSSRTGATEKLFF TGTGCCAGCAGCTCTCGGACAGGGGCAACTGAAAAACTGTTTTTT
. TRBJ2-1 TRBV4-2 TRBD2 CASSQVTSENYNEQFF TGTGCCAGCAGCCAAGTTACTAGCGAAAACTACAATGAGCAGTTCTTC
once TRBJ2-2 TRBV9 . CASSVARGTGELFF TGTGCCAGCAGCGTAGCTCGGGGTACCGGGGAGCTGTTTTTT
. TRBJ1-1 TRBV25-1 TRBD1 CASSGPGQGVSNTEAFF TGTGCCAGCAGTGGCCCGGGACAGGGGGTCTCGAACACTGAAGCTTTCTTT
. TRBJ2-6 TRBV29-1 TRBD1 CSVEEEYDRGKGGGANVLTF TGCAGCGTTGAAGAGGAATATGACAGGGGAAAAGGTGGTGGGGCCAACGTCCTGACTTTC
. TRBJ2-4 TRBV6-2/TRBV6-3 . CASSYWSGQGEENIQYF TGTGCCAGCAGTTACTGGTCTGGTCAGGGGGAGGAGAACATTCAGTACTTC
. TRBJ2-5 TRBV29-1 . CSVEGGSVTTETQYF TGCAGCGTTGAAGGCGGCTCCGTAACCACCGAGACCCAGTACTTC
. TRBJ2-5 TRBV9 TRBD2 CASSGTNGPLLAGGLEETQYF TGTGCCAGCAGCGGGACTAATGGCCCCCTACTAGCGGGAGGGTTGGAAGAGACCCAGTACTTC
. TRBJ2-1 TRBV5-1 TRBD2 CASSLGLASYNEQFF TGCGCCAGCAGCTTGGGACTAGCGTCCTACAATGAGCAGTTCTTC
. TRBJ1-6 TRBV4-2 TRBD1 CASSSPGQGNSPLHF TGTGCCAGCAGCTCACCGGGACAGGGGAATTCACCCCTCCACTTT
. TRBJ2-2 TRBV10-1 TRBD2 CASTRWGLANTGELFF TGCGCCAGCACCCGTTGGGGACTAGCGAACACCGGGGAGCTGTTTTTT
. TRBJ2-7 TRBV7-3 TRBD1 CASSQTGQTYEQYF TGTGCCAGCAGCCAAACGGGACAGACCTACGAGCAGTACTTC
. TRBJ1-3 TRBV11-2 TRBD1 CASSLGTGRSGNTIYF TGTGCCAGCAGCTTAGGGACAGGGCGCTCTGGAAACACCATATATTTT
. TRBJ1-1 TRBV5-4 . CASSSGVQEAFF TGTGCCAGCAGCTCGGGAGTCCAGGAAGCTTTCTTT
. TRBJ1-5 TRBV28 TRBD1 CASSLGQGRLRNQPQHF TGTGCCAGCAGCCTCGGACAGGGTCGACTTCGCAATCAGCCCCAGCATTTT
. TRBJ1-4 TRBV10-3 . CAISESIAGRAEKLFF TGTGCCATCAGTGAGTCGATAGCCGGCAGGGCGGAAAAACTGTTTTTT
. TRBJ1-4 TRBV20-1 . CSAELEKLFF TGCAGTGCTGAGCTTGAAAAACTGTTTTTT
. TRBJ2-7 TRBV9 TRBD2 CASSVGGGAVYEQYF TGTGCCAGCAGCGTAGGCGGGGGGGCAGTCTACGAGCAGTACTTC
. TRBJ2-2 TRBV5-5 TRBD1 CASSSLQGAAGELFF TGTGCCAGCAGCAGCCTTCAGGGGGCGGCCGGGGAGCTGTTTTTT
. TRBJ2-2 TRBV13 TRBD2 CASSSTRRGLGVGELFF TGTGCCAGCAGCTCCACAAGGCGGGGACTAGGCGTGGGGGAGCTGTTTTTT
. TRBJ1-3 TRBV19 TRBD1 CASNSDRAGNTIYF TGTGCCAGTAACTCGGACAGGGCTGGAAACACCATATATTTT
. TRBJ2-7 TRBV9 . CASSVAQGMAYEQYF TGTGCCAGCAGCGTAGCTCAGGGGATGGCCTACGAGCAGTACTTC
. TRBJ1-1 TRBV4-1 . CASSHKRAEYHTEAFF TGCGCCAGCAGCCACAAGAGGGCGGAATACCACACTGAAGCTTTCTTT
. TRBJ1-1 TRBV7-3 . CASSLRHMNTEAFF TGTGCCAGCAGCTTAAGACATATGAACACTGAAGCTTTCTTT
. TRBJ1-6 TRBV9 TRBD1 CASSATGGLDNSPLHF TGTGCCAGCAGCGCCACAGGGGGCTTGGATAATTCACCCCTCCACTTT
few TRBJ1-6 TRBV4-3 . CASSQDFPRANSPLHF TGCGCCAGCAGCCAAGATTTCCCCAGGGCCAATTCACCCCTCCACTTT
. TRBJ1-4 TRBV19 TRBD1 CASSRAGGDEKLFF TGTGCCAGTAGTCGGGCAGGGGGCGATGAAAAACTGTTTTTT
. TRBJ2-5 TRBV11-3 TRBD1 CASGARGLGETQYF TGTGCCAGCGGAGCCAGGGGGCTGGGGGAGACCCAGTACTTC
. TRBJ2-3 TRBV13 . CASSFPPETDTQYF TGTGCCAGCAGCTTCCCCCCGGAGACAGATACGCAGTATTTT
. TRBJ1-1 TRBV20-1 TRBD1 CSVRQGGFF TGCAGTGTACGACAGGGCGGTTTCTTT
. TRBJ2-1 TRBV19 . CATYQQANEQFF TGTGCCACCTACCAACAGGCAAATGAGCAGTTCTTC
. TRBJ2-7 TRBV15 . CATSREGGQDEQYF TGTGCCACCAGCAGAGAAGGGGGACAAGACGAGCAGTACTTC
. TRBJ1-2 TRBV29-1 TRBD1 CSVAQGDYGYTF TGCAGCGTTGCCCAGGGGGACTATGGCTACACCTTC
few TRBJ1-2 TRBV9 TRBD1 CASSVEGTAPYGYTF TGTGCCAGCAGCGTAGAGGGGACAGCGCCCTATGGCTACACCTTC
. TRBJ2-7 TRBV28 TRBD2 CASKGLAGGPYEQYF TGTGCCAGCAAGGGACTAGCGGGGGGCCCCTACGAGCAGTACTTC
. TRBJ1-2 TRBV28 . CASSPTARIWDGYTF TGTGCCAGCAGTCCCACGGCTAGGATTTGGGATGGCTACACCTTC
. TRBJ1-5 TRBV2 . CASRAWRAQNQPQHF TGTGCCAGCAGAGCCTGGAGGGCTCAGAATCAGCCCCAGCATTTT
once TRBJ2-2 TRBV29-1 . CSVMGQNTGELFF TGCAGCGTGATGGGACAGAACACCGGGGAGCTGTTTTTT
. TRBJ2-3 TRBV21-1 . CASSKGPGTGCTDTQYF TGTGCCAGCAGCAAAGGACCCGGGACAGGGTGCACAGATACGCAGTATTTT
. TRBJ2-2 TRBV24-1 TRBD2 CAIGRDTGELFF TGTGCCATCGGGAGGGACACCGGGGAGCTGTTTTTT
. TRBJ2-1 TRBV6-1 TRBD2 CASSDLLAGAYNEQFF TGTGCCAGCAGTGATTTACTAGCGGGGGCATACAATGAGCAGTTCTTC
few TRBJ1-2 TRBV18 TRBD1 CASSPRTGTGHSPDGYTF TGTGCCAGCTCACCACGGACCGGGACAGGGCATTCCCCTGATGGCTACACCTTC